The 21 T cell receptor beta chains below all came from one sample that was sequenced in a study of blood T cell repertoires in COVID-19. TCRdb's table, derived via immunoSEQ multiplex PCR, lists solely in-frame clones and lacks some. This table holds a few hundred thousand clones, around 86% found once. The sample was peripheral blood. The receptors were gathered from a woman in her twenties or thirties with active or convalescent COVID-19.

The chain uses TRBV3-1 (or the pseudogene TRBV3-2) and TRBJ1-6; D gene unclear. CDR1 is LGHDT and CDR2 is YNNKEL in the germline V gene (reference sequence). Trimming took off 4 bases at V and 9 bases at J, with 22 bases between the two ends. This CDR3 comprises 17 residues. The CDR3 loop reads CASSPGGPGHLSSPLHF. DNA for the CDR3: TGTGCCAGCAGCCCAGGAGGGCCAGGCCACCTAAGTTCACCCCTCCACTTT.

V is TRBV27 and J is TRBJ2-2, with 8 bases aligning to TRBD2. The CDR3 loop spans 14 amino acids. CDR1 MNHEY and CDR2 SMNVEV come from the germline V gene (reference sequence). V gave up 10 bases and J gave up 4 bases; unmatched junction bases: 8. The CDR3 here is CATKRGLVTGELFF. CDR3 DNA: TGTGCCACCAAGCGGGGGCTCGTCACCGGGGAGCTGTTTTTT.

The CDR3 bases are TGTGCCAGCAGTCCCCGCGGGGGCCCCGTGAGGGAGCAGTACTTC. Amino acids: CASSPRGGPVREQYF. The V gene is TRBV27, the J gene TRBJ2-7; possible D gene TRBD2, 7 bases. The CDR3 has 15 amino acids. V lost 5 bases, J lost 7 bases, and 21 bases lay in between. The V gene's germline CDR1 is MNHEY and CDR2 SMNVEV (reference sequence).

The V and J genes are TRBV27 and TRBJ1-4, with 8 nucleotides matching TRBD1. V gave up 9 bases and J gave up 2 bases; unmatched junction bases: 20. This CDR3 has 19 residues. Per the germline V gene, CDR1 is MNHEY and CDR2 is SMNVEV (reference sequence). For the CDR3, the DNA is TGTGCCAGTATGGGACTGCTCCCTAAACAGGGGGTGACTAATGAAAAACTGTTTTTT. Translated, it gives CASMGLLPKQGVTNEKLFF. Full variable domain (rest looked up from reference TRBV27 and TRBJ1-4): EAQVTQNPRYLITVTGKKLTVTCSQNMNHEYMSWYRQDPGLGLRQIYYSMNVEVTDKGDVPEGYKVSRKEKRNFPLILESPSPNQTSLYFCASMGLLPKQGVTNEKLFFGSGTQLSVL.

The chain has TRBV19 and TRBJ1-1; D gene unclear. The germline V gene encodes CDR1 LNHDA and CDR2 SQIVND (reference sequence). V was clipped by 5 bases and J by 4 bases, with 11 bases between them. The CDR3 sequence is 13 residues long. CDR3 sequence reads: CASSLRLGTEAFF. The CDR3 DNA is TGTGCCAGTAGTCTTCGACTGGGCACTGAAGCTTTCTTT.

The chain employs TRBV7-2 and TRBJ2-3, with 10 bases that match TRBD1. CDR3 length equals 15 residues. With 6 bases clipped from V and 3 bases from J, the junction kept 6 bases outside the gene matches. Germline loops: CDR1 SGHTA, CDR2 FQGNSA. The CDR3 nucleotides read TGTGCCAGCAGAAAGGACAGGGGGGGAACAGATACGCAGTATTTT. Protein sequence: CASRKDRGGTDTQYF.

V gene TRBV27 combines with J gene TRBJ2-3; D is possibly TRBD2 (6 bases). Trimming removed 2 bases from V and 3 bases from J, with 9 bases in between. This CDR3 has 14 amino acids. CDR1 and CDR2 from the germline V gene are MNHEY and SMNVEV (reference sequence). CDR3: CASSLLGGTDTQYF. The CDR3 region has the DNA TGTGCCAGCAGTTTACTTGGAGGGACAGATACGCAGTATTTT.

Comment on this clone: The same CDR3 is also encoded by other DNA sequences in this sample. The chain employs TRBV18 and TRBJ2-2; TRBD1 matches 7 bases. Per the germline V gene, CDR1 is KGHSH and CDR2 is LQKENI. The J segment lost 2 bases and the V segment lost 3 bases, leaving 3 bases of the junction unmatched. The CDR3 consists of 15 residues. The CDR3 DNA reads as TGTGCCAGCTCACCCGGACAGGCTAACACCGGGGAGCTGTTTTTT. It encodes CASSPGQANTGELFF.

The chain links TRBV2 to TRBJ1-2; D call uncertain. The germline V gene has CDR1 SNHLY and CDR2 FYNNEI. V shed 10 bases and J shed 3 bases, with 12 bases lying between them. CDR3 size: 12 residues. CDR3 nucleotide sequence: TGTGCCACCTCGTTGTCAGACTATGGCTACACCTTC. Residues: CATSLSDYGYTF.

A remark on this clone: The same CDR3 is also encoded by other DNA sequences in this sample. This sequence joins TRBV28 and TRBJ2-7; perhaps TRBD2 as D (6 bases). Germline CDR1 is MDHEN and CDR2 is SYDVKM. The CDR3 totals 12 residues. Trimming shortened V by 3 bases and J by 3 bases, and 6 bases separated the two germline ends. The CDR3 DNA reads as TGTGCCAGCAGTTTGGGGGGCTACGAGCAGTACTTC. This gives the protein CASSLGGYEQYF.

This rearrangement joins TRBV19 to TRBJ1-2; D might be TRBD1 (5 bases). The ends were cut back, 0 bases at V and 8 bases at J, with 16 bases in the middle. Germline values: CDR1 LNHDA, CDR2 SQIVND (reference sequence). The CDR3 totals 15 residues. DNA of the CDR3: TGTGCCAGTAGTATAGATGGAACAGGAGCGCAAGGCTACACCTTC. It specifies CASSIDGTGAQGYTF.

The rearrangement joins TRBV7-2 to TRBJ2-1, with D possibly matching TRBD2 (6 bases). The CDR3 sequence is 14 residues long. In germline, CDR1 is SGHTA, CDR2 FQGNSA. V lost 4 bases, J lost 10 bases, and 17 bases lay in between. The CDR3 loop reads CASSSSPSGREQFF. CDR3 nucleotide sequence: TGTGCCAGCAGCTCGTCACCCTCAGGGAGGGAGCAGTTCTTC.

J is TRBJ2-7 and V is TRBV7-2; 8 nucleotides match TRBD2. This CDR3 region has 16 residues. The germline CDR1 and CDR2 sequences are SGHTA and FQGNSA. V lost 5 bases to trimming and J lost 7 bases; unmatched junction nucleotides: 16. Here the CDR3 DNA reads TGTGCCAGCAGCCCCCGACTTCGCGGGGGGCCGGGGGAGCAGTACTTC. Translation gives CASSPRLRGGPGEQYF.

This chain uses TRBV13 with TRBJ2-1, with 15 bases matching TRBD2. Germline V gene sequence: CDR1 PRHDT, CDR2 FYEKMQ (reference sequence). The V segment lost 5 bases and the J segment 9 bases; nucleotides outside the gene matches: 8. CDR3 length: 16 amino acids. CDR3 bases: TGTGCCAGCAGCCCCGGAGGGACTAGCGGGGGGATTGAGCAGTTCTTC. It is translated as CASSPGGTSGGIEQFF.

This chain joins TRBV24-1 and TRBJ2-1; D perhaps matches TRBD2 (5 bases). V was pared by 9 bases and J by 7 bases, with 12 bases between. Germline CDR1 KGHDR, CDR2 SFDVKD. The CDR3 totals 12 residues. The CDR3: CATGRERNEQFF. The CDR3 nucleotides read TGTGCCACCGGAAGGGAGCGGAATGAGCAGTTCTTC.

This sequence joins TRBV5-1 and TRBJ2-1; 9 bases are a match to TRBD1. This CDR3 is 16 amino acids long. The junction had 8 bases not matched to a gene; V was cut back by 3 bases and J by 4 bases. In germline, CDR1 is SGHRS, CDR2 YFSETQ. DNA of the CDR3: TGCGCCAGCAGCTCTTCACTCGGGACAGGGTACAATGAGCAGTTCTTC. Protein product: CASSSSLGTGYNEQFF. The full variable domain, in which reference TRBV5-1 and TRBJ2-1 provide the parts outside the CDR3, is KAGVTQTPRYLIKTRGQQVTLSCSPISGHRSVSWYQQTPGQGLQFLFEYFSETQRNKGNFPGRFSGRQFSNSRSEMNVSTLELGDSALYLCASSSSLGTGYNEQFFGPGTRLTVL.

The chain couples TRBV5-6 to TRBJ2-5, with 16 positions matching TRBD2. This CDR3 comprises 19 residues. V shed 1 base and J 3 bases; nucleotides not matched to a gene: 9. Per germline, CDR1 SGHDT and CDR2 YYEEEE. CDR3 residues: CASSLWPGLAGGPKETQYF. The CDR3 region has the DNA TGTGCCAGCAGCTTGTGGCCGGGACTAGCGGGGGGGCCTAAAGAGACCCAGTACTTC.

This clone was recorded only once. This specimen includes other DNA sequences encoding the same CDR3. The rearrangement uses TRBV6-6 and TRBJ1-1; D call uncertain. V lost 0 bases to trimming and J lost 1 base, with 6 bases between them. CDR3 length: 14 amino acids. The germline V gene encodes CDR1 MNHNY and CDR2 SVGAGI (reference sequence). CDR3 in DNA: TGTGCCAGCAGTTACTCTACAGAGAACACTGAAGCTTTCTTT. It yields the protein CASSYSTENTEAFF.

CDR3 nucleotide sequence: TGCGCCAGCAGCCCGAATCGCGTGGGGGGCTACGAGCAGTACTTC. Encoded protein: CASSPNRVGGYEQYF. The chain employs TRBV4-3 and TRBJ2-7, with D tentatively TRBD2 (6 bases). Germline values: CDR1 LGHNA, CDR2 YSLEER. The CDR3 has 15 amino acids. Trimming took off 4 bases at V and 3 bases at J, with 16 bases between the two ends.

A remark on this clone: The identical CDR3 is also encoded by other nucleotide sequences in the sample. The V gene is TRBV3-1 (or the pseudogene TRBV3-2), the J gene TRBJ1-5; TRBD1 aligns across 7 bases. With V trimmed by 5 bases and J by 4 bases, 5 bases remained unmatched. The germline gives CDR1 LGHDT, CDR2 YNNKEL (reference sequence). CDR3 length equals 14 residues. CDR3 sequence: CASSEGQSNQPQHF. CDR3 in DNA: TGTGCCAGCAGCGAGGGACAGTCAAATCAGCCCCAGCATTTT.

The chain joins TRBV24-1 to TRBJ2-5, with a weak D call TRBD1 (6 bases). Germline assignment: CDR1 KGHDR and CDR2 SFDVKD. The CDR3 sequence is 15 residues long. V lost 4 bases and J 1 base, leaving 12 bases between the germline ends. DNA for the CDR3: TGTGCCACCAGTGACCGGACAGCAGTCCAAGAGACCCAGTACTTC. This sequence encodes CATSDRTAVQETQYF.